The clone carrying this T cell receptor (beta chain) has ten or more counts. The antigen remains undetermined. Trimming took 1 base from V and 7 from J, leaving 8 bases between them. Germline V gives CDR1 SGHDT, CDR2 YYEEEE. The CDR3 loop spans 12 amino acids. These data are taken from a study of blood T cells in healthy people across ages. A second PCR, run for 7 to 11 cycles, used a sample-barcoded 5' primer plus a J-beta primer mix. All samples gave at least 3 million CDR3-containing paired-end reads. Via MiXCR, TCRdb re-called the 5' RACE reads, giving one row per CDR3 protein. The sample has some 750,000 distinct CDR3 sequences, over 20% seen once. Regarding the study as a whole: Not knowing donor CMV status may have confounded expanded clonotype changes. Naive CD4+ cell counts and diversity both ran higher in long-lived than in aged donors. Naive and antigen-experienced cells could not be conclusively compared, given unsorted PBMCs.

The receptor was isolated from a man aged 65 to 85 in good health. This sequence joins TRBV5-6 and TRBJ1-2; D unresolved. Material for sequencing was blood. DNA for the CDR3: TGTGCCAGCAGCTTGACGGGGTTTGGCTACACCTTC. Protein product: CASSLTGFGYTF.